A single sample gave rise to the 9 T cell receptor beta chains below, sequenced in a study of cytomegalovirus exposure and HLA in healthy donors. It was with 60 Vbeta and 13 Jbeta primers that the PCR ran. The protocol was immunoSEQ multiplex PCR, while the TCRdb copy is restricted to in-frame clones and leaves out a portion. This table holds roughly 98,000 clones, roughly 70% found once. Sequencing was performed on PBMCs. The receptor source for this set is a man aged 50-60 years in good health and CMV-seronegative.

A few counts support this clone. CDR3 residues: CASQFGQAGGGYTF. CDR3 coding DNA: TGTGCCAGCCAATTCGGACAGGCCGGGGGCGGCTACACCTTC. The V gene is TRBV19, the J gene TRBJ1-2, with 7 bases aligning to TRBD1. Germline values: CDR1 LNHDA, CDR2 SQIVND (reference sequence). This CDR3 spans 14 amino acids. Trimming removed 9 bases from V and 8 bases from J; junction bases left unmatched: 15.

V and J are TRBV5-1 and TRBJ2-7, with D perhaps matching TRBD1 (6 bases). The CDR3 is 16 residues long. Germline CDR1 SGHRS, CDR2 YFSETQ. The V end was cut by 0 bases, the J end by 10 bases, with 23 bases between. The CDR3 region has the DNA TGCGCCAGCAGCTTGGCCGAGTACAGGGTATCCGGCGAACAGTACTTC. The encoded protein is CASSLAEYRVSGEQYF.

As concerns this clone: Germline and junction disagree at one end, which may indicate a read error. The chain links TRBV11-3 to TRBJ2-3; TRBD2 matches at 11 bases. The CDR3 extends over 16 amino acids. CDR1 is SGHNT and CDR2 is YENEEA in the germline V gene. CDR3 protein: CTSSEGLAELTDTQYF. The CDR3 DNA is TGTACCAGCAGCGAGGGACTAGCGGAACTCACAGATACGCAGTATTTT.

Points on this clone: The same CDR3 arises from other DNA sequences in this sample as well. This chain joins TRBV5-1 and TRBJ2-2; D unclear. Per germline, CDR1 SGHRS and CDR2 YFSETQ. V shed 0 bases and J shed 2 bases, with 5 bases lying between them. The CDR3 runs 14 residues. CDR3 sequence reads: CASSLGRNTGELFF. CDR3 in DNA: TGCGCCAGCAGCTTGGGCAGAAACACCGGGGAGCTGTTTTTT.

The table lists this clone with a few counts. The chain recombines TRBV7-9 with TRBJ2-7; D gene ambiguous. Germline loops: CDR1 SEHNR, CDR2 FQNEAQ (reference sequence). V gave up 3 bases and J gave up 2 bases, with 14 bases separating them. The CDR3 totals 15 residues. CDR3 sequence (DNA): TGTGCCAGCAGCTTCGGGTCAGTAACAACCTACGAGCAGTACTTC. Translating gives CASSFGSVTTYEQYF. Using reference TRBV7-9 and TRBJ2-7 for the parts outside the CDR3, the full variable domain is DTGVSQNPRHKITKRGQNVTFRCDPISEHNRLYWYRQTLGQGPEFLTYFQNEAQLEKSRLLSDRFSAERPKGSFSTLEIQRTEQGDSAMYLCASSFGSVTTYEQYFGPGTRLTVT.

The V and J genes are TRBV2 and TRBJ2-7; TRBD1 agrees at 8 bases. The germline gives CDR1 SNHLY, CDR2 FYNNEI. V was pared by 4 bases and J by 3 bases, with 8 bases of the junction left unmatched. The CDR3 spans 15 residues. The CDR3 bases are TGTGCCAGCAGTGTTTTGGGACAGGCCCTCTACGAGCAGTACTTC. Translating gives CASSVLGQALYEQYF.

CDR3 in DNA: TGCGCCAGCAGCCAAGGGCGAGAAGGGACAGGGATCGTCCAGTACTTC. This encodes CASSQGREGTGIVQYF. The chain links TRBV4-1 to TRBJ2-4, with TRBD1 matching over 9 bases. Unmatched junction bases numbered 14, after V lost 1 base and J lost 13 bases. This CDR3 contains 16 residues. Germline CDR1 is MGHRA and CDR2 is YSYEKL.

This clone was seen a few times. This rearrangement joins TRBV19 to TRBJ1-1; 10 bases agree with TRBD1. V was pared by 7 bases and J by 3 bases, with 11 bases of the junction left unmatched. This CDR3 comprises 16 residues. Per germline, CDR1 LNHDA and CDR2 SQIVND (reference sequence). The CDR3 region is CASTPRDRGVDTEAFF. DNA of the CDR3: TGTGCCAGTACCCCCCGGGACAGGGGAGTGGACACTGAAGCTTTCTTT.

Concerning this clone: A read error may produce the germline difference seen at one junction end. V gene TRBV7-7 combines with J gene TRBJ2-2; weak D call: TRBD2 (6 bases). The CDR3 sequence is 17 residues long. Germline CDR1 reads SSHAT; CDR2 reads FNYEAQ (reference sequence). CDR3 sequence: CASSPAPGDSNTGELFF. Here the CDR3 DNA reads TGTGCTAGCAGCCCAGCCCCGGGAGACTCGAACACCGGGGAGCTGTTTTTT.